The 25 T cell receptor beta chains below come from one sample, sequenced in a study of regulatory T cells in long-lasting Graves disease. Sequencing libraries for TCR beta were prepared with iRepertoire HTBI primers and Arm-PCR of CDR3 regions. TCRdb re-called the multiplex PCR reads through MiXCR, storing one row per CDR3 protein. This table holds roughly 400,000 distinct CDR3 sequences, about 15% found once. The sample's time point: newly diagnosed GD, antithyroid drugs for less than 3 months. After RNA was extracted from PBMCs, the TCR library was made from it. The same data also went into a second study, on T cells in Graves' hyperthyroidism and ophthalmopathy.

This material consisted of peripheral blood mononuclear cells (PBMCs), taken at new diagnosis, from a patient treated with antithyroid drugs. The origin of the receptors is a woman in her 40s with Graves disease.

This clonotype was seen at least ten times. The chain recombines TRBV10-3 with TRBJ2-7; 8 bases are a match to TRBD1. Germline V gene sequence: CDR1 ENHRY, CDR2 SYGVKD. CDR3 length: 16 amino acids. This CDR3 is CGGFRQGALSSYEQYF. The DNA of the CDR3 is TGTGGGGGGTTTCGGCAGGGGGCCTTGAGCTCCTACGAGCAGTACTTC.

This clonotype was recorded at least ten times. The chain uses TRBV20-1 and TRBJ1-3; 9 bases fit TRBD1. The CDR3 covers 17 residues. After removal of 0 bases from V and 4 bases from J, the junction contained 10 bases not matched to a gene. Germline values: CDR1 DFQATT, CDR2 SNEGSKA (reference sequence). The CDR3: CSAREGFGQGTGNTIYF. The CDR3 DNA sequence: TGCAGTGCTAGAGAGGGTTTTGGACAGGGGACAGGAAACACCATATATTTT.

This clonotype was counted ten times or more. The V gene is TRBV5-6, the J gene TRBJ2-1, with D possibly matching TRBD1 (6 bases). Germline V gene sequence: CDR1 SGHDT, CDR2 YYEEEE. This CDR3 contains 14 residues. V was pared by 4 bases and J by 6 bases, with 14 bases between. The CDR3: CASSETGTLNEQFF. In nucleotides, the CDR3 is TGTGCCAGCAGCGAGACCGGGACACTCAATGAGCAGTTCTTC.

This clonotype showed up many times. This sequence joins TRBV19 and TRBJ1-1; TRBD1 might be the D (5 bases). Germline values: CDR1 LNHDA, CDR2 SQIVND (reference sequence). V gave up 7 bases and J gave up 4 bases, with 16 bases separating them. The CDR3 is 14 amino acids. DNA of the CDR3: TGTGCCAGTACCCCCGGGGGGGGTCGCACTGAAGCTTTCTTT. Its translation: CASTPGGGRTEAFF.

At least ten counts were recorded for this clonotype. The chain combines TRBV28 with TRBJ2-1, with 9 bases matching TRBD2. Trimming at V came to 5 bases and at J to 1 base, leaving 6 bases not matched to a gene. This CDR3 contains 16 residues. Germline CDR1 MDHEN, CDR2 SYDVKM. The DNA for the CDR3 is TGTGCCAGCAGTAATAGCGGGAGCGGATCCTACAATGAGCAGTTCTTC. It codes for CASSNSGSGSYNEQFF.

The V call is TRBV27, the J call TRBJ1-2; possible D gene TRBD1, 5 bases. This CDR3 has 16 residues. The V end was cut by 5 bases, the J end by 5 bases, with 21 bases between. From germline, CDR1 is MNHEY and CDR2 SMNVEV (reference sequence). The CDR3 loop reads CASSPIPGLERYGYTF. As DNA, the CDR3 is TGTGCCAGCAGTCCGATCCCGGGGCTAGAGAGGTATGGCTACACCTTC.

This clonotype has at least ten counts. V and J are TRBV10-3 and TRBJ1-1, with a tentative D call TRBD1 (5 bases). Trimming took 0 bases from V and 5 from J, leaving 13 bases between them. This CDR3 comprises 15 residues. Per the germline V gene, CDR1 is ENHRY and CDR2 is SYGVKD. CDR3 coding DNA: TGTGCCATCAGTGAGTCCGCCCCGGGGGTAACTGAAGCTTTCTTT. Its protein product is CAISESAPGVTEAFF.

The table lists this clonotype with many counts. The V gene is TRBV5-1, the J gene TRBJ2-5; 11 nucleotides line up with TRBD2. CDR3 length: 16 amino acids. CDR1 and CDR2 from the germline V gene are SGHRS and YFSETQ. V lost 0 bases, J lost 7 bases, and 8 bases stayed unmatched. In DNA, the CDR3 is TGCGCCAGCAGCTTGGGAGGGACTAGCGGTTTGGGGACCCAGTACTTC. Amino acids: CASSLGGTSGLGTQYF.

This clonotype showed up just a few times. The chain has TRBV29-1 and TRBJ2-2; D is perhaps TRBD1 (6 bases). The ends were cut back, 4 bases at V and 7 bases at J, with 13 bases in the middle. The CDR3 consists of 13 residues. Germline assignment: CDR1 SQVTM and CDR2 ANQGSEA. The CDR3 loop reads CSVGQQGIGELFF. The CDR3 region has the DNA TGCAGCGTTGGCCAACAGGGAATCGGGGAGCTGTTTTTT.

This clonotype was detected many times. The rearrangement uses TRBV7-9 and TRBJ2-3; 11 bases align to TRBD2. Losses at the gene ends were 5 bases for V and 4 bases for J; bases not matched to a gene: 8. The germline V gene has CDR1 SEHNR and CDR2 FQNEAQ (reference sequence). CDR3 length: 16 residues. For the CDR3, the DNA is TGTGCCAGCAGCCTGTTACTAGCGGGAGTGTCAGATACGCAGTATTTT. Its translation: CASSLLLAGVSDTQYF. Filled out from reference TRBV7-9 and TRBJ2-3, the complete variable domain reads DTGVSQNPRHKITKRGQNVTFRCDPISEHNRLYWYRQTLGQGPEFLTYFQNEAQLEKSRLLSDRFSAERPKGSFSTLEIQRTEQGDSAMYLCASSLLLAGVSDTQYFGPGTRLTVL.

This clonotype was recorded at least ten times. The chain couples TRBV12-3 or TRBV12-4 to TRBJ2-2; 14 bases are a match to TRBD2. The CDR3 extends over 19 amino acids. V gave up 7 bases and J gave up 0 bases; unmatched junction bases: 10. CDR3 bases: TGTGCCAGCAACGATTTTGGGACTAGCGGGAGCCCGAACACCGGGGAGCTGTTTTTT. It encodes CASNDFGTSGSPNTGELFF.

In this sample, this clonotype turned up a few times. The chain is built from TRBV7-3 and TRBJ2-3; 8 positions match TRBD2. V shed 2 bases and J 7 bases; nucleotides not matched to a gene: 8. The CDR3 extends over 15 amino acids. The germline V gene encodes CDR1 SGHTA and CDR2 FQGTGA. The CDR3 bases are TGTGCCAGCAGCTTAGGGTCTAGCGGGTCTCATACGCAGTATTTT. As protein: CASSLGSSGSHTQYF.

This clonotype was observed at least ten times. The V gene is TRBV7-9, the J gene TRBJ1-2, with D maybe TRBD1 (5 bases). The CDR3 is 15 amino acids. The germline CDR1 and CDR2 sequences are SEHNR and FQNEAQ (reference sequence). Trimming shortened V by 0 bases and J by 1 base, and 9 bases separated the two germline ends. In nucleotides, the CDR3 is TGTGCCAGCAGCTTAGCTGGCAGGGTTAACTATGGCTACACCTTC. The encoded protein is CASSLAGRVNYGYTF.

The CDR3 spells CASRPGTSGKSYNEQFF. DNA for the CDR3: TGTGCCAGTAGGCCCGGGACTAGCGGGAAATCCTACAATGAGCAGTTCTTC. This chain joins TRBV19 and TRBJ2-1; 13 bases fit TRBD2. This CDR3 contains 17 residues. The junction had 6 bases not matched to a gene; V was cut back by 6 bases and J by 1 base. CDR1 and CDR2 from the germline V gene are LNHDA and SQIVND (reference sequence). Variable domain in full (rest from reference TRBV19 and TRBJ2-1): DGGITQSPKYLFRKEGQNVTLSCEQNLNHDAMYWYRQDPGQGLRLIYYSQIVNDFQKGDIAEGYSVSREKKESFPLTVTSAQKNPTAFYLCASRPGTSGKSYNEQFFGPGTRLTVL.

This clonotype has more than one count but fewer than ten. The chain recombines TRBV20-1 with TRBJ1-4, with 9 bases identical to TRBD1. CDR3 length: 14 residues. V dropped 6 bases and J dropped 11; count of bases not matched to a gene: 13. CDR1 and CDR2 (germline): DFQATT, SNEGSKA (reference sequence). The CDR3 nucleotides read TGCAGTGCCTCTACCGGGACAGGGTCGGGGAAACTGTTTTTT. This translates into CSASTGTGSGKLFF.

The table lists this clonotype with many counts. The genes are TRBV2 and TRBJ2-7; 14 bases line up with TRBD2. The J segment lost 4 bases and the V segment lost 7 bases, leaving 12 bases of the junction unmatched. Germline V gene lookup returns CDR1 SNHLY and CDR2 FYNNEI. This CDR3 region has 17 residues. CDR3 region: CASIQTSGRASAYEQYF. The DNA for the CDR3 is TGTGCCAGCATTCAGACTAGCGGGAGGGCCTCGGCGTACGAGCAGTACTTC.

In its sample, this clonotype was seen many times. This chain joins TRBV2 and TRBJ2-3; D is undetermined. The germline V gene encodes CDR1 SNHLY and CDR2 FYNNEI. This CDR3 contains 13 residues. Trimming cost V 6 bases and J 1 base, with 8 bases left between them. The CDR3 loop is CASRRLRTDTQYF. The CDR3 region has the DNA TGTGCCAGCAGAAGATTACGCACAGATACGCAGTATTTT.

This clonotype was recorded at least ten times. This rearrangement joins TRBV5-8 to TRBJ2-7; tentative D call: TRBD2 (5 bases). Germline CDR1 is SGHTS and CDR2 is YDEGEE. The CDR3 is 14 amino acids. Trimming took 6 bases from V and 0 from J, leaving 13 bases between them. Here the CDR3 DNA reads TGTGCCAGCACTACCCTAGGGAGCTCCTACGAGCAGTACTTC. It translates to CASTTLGSSYEQYF. The full variable domain, in which reference TRBV5-8 and TRBJ2-7 provide the parts outside the CDR3, is EAGVTQSPTHLIKTRGQQATLRCSPISGHTSVYWYQQALGLGLQFLLWYDEGEERNRGNFPPRFSGRQFPNYSSELNVNALELEDSALYLCASTTLGSSYEQYFGPGTRLTVT.

This clonotype came up many times. The chain carries TRBV6-2 or TRBV6-3 and TRBJ2-3, with D possibly being TRBD1 (6 bases). Germline V CDR1 and CDR2: MNHEY, SVGEGT. The CDR3 contains 16 residues. With 4 bases removed from V and 4 bases from J, the gap between germline ends came to 18 bases. The CDR3 sequence is CASSFGTINVPDTQYF. The CDR3 bases are TGTGCCAGCAGTTTCGGGACAATAAATGTGCCAGATACGCAGTATTTT.

This clonotype appeared a single time. This sequence may be a read error, since a much larger clone differs from it by one base. The chain is built from TRBV6-4 and TRBJ2-7; 12 nucleotides align to TRBD1. The germline gives CDR1 MRHNA, CDR2 SNTAGT. This CDR3 spans 20 amino acids. The CDR3 nucleotides are TGTGCCAGTAACCGACCTTCCGGGACAGGGGGCGCTTTAAGGTCCTACGAGCAGTGCTTC. Protein sequence: CASNRPSGTGGALRSYEQCF.

Only a few counts were recorded for this clonotype. The gene calls are TRBV4-1 and TRBJ2-7, with 9 bases lining up with TRBD1. The V gene's germline CDR1 is MGHRA and CDR2 YSYEKL. Losses at the gene ends were 4 bases for V and 5 bases for J; bases not matched to a gene: 12. This CDR3 contains 16 residues. CDR3 loop: CASSLSTPQGAHEQYF. CDR3 bases: TGCGCCAGCAGCCTATCTACTCCACAGGGGGCCCACGAGCAGTACTTC.

This clonotype was picked up many times. V usage is TRBV2 and J usage is TRBJ2-7; 9 bases map to TRBD2. Losses at the gene ends were 4 bases for V and 9 bases for J; bases not matched to a gene: 7. This CDR3 comprises 13 residues. Germline V gene data show CDR1 as SNHLY and CDR2 as FYNNEI. CDR3 bases: TGTGCCAGCAGTGTCGGCGGGGGGGGCGGGCAGTACTTC. Protein: CASSVGGGGGQYF.

This clonotype was observed a few times. This chain connects TRBV10-1 to TRBJ1-2; 12 bases are shared with TRBD1. The CDR3 length is 17 residues. Trimming cost V 2 bases and J 3 bases; bases outside gene matches: 7. Germline V gene lookup returns CDR1 WNHNN and CDR2 SYGVQD (reference sequence). The CDR3 sequence: CASSEKGTGGADYGYTF. Written as DNA, the CDR3 is TGCGCCAGCAGTGAGAAGGGGACAGGGGGCGCGGACTATGGCTACACCTTC.

This clonotype appeared a few times. The V and J genes are TRBV6-1 and TRBJ1-3; maybe TRBD1 (5 bases). V shed 7 bases and J shed 4 bases, with 17 bases lying between them. Germline values: CDR1 MNHNS, CDR2 SASEGT. The CDR3 is 15 residues long. The CDR3 loop reads CASTRPRAGGNTIYF. CDR3 in DNA: TGTGCCAGCACCCGACCCCGGGCAGGGGGAAACACCATATATTTT.

This clonotype was picked up many times. The V gene is TRBV20-1, the J gene TRBJ2-7; 8 bases agree with TRBD2. The CDR3 is 16 amino acids. V trimming: 4 bases; J trimming: 0 bases; junction bases outside the gene matches: 11. Germline V CDR1 and CDR2: DFQATT, SNEGSKA (reference sequence). The DNA for the CDR3 is TGCAGTGCTACAAGGGATCTAGCGGGCCGCTCCTACGAGCAGTACTTC. This gives the protein CSATRDLAGRSYEQYF.